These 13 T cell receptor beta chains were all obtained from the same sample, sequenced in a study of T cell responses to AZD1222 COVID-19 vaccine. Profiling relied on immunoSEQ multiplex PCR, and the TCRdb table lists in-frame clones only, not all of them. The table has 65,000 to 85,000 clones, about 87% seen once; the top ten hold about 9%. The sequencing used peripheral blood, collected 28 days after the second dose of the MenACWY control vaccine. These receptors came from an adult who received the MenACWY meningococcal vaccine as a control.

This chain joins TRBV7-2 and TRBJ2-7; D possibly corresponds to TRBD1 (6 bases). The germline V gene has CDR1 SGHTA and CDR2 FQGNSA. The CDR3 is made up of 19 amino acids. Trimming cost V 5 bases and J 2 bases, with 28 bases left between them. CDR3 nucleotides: TGTGCCAGCAGCCCCCCCCGGCAGGGGTACTCCAACCAACCCTACGAGCAGTACTTC. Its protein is CASSPPRQGYSNQPYEQYF.

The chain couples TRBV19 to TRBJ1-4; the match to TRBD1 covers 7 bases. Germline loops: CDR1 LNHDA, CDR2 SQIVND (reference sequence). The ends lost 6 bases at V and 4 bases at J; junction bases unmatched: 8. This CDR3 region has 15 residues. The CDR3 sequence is CASRPRDRINEKLFF. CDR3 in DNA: TGTGCCAGTAGACCGAGGGACAGAATTAATGAAAAACTGTTTTTT.

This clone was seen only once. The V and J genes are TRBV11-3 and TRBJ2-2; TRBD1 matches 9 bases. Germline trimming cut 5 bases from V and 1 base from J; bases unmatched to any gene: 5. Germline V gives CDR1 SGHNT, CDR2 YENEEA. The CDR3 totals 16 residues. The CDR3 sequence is CASSAGQGRNTGELFF. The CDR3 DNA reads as TGTGCCAGCAGCGCAGGACAGGGGCGGAACACCGGGGAGCTGTTTTTT.

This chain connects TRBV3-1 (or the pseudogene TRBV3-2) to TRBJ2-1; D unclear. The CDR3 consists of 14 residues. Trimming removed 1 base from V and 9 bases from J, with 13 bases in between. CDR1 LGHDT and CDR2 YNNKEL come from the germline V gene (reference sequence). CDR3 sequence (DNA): TGTGCCAGCAGCCAAGTGGCCCTTAGCACTGAGCAGTTCTTC. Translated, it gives CASSQVALSTEQFF.

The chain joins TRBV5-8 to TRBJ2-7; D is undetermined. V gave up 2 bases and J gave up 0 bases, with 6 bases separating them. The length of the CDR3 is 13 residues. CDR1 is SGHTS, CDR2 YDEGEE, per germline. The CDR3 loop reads CASSLQSSYEQYF. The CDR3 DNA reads TGTGCCAGCAGCTTACAGTCCTCCTACGAGCAGTACTTC. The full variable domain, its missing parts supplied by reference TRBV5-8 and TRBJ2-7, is EAGVTQSPTHLIKTRGQQATLRCSPISGHTSVYWYQQALGLGLQFLLWYDEGEERNRGNFPPRFSGRQFPNYSSELNVNALELEDSALYLCASSLQSSYEQYFGPGTRLTVT.

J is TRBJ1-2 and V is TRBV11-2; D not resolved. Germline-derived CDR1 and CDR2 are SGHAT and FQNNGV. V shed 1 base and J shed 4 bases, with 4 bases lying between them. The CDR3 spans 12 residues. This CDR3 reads CASSLGGYGYTF. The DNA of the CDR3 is TGTGCCAGCAGCTTAGGGGGCTATGGCTACACCTTC.

The CDR3 loop reads CASSLATGGKTDTQYF. For the CDR3, the DNA is TGTGCCAGCAGCTTGGCCACAGGGGGCAAAACAGATACGCAGTATTTT. The chain combines TRBV5-6 with TRBJ2-3; 9 positions match TRBD1. CDR1 is SGHDT and CDR2 is YYEEEE in the germline V gene. There are 16 residues in the CDR3. The junction had 5 bases not matched to a gene; V was cut back by 0 bases and J by 3 bases. The full variable domain, its missing parts supplied by reference TRBV5-6 and TRBJ2-3, is DAGVTQSPTHLIKTRGQQVTLRCSPKSGHDTVSWYQQALGQGPQFIFQYYEEEERQRGNFPDRFSGHQFPNYSSELNVNALLLGDSALYLCASSLATGGKTDTQYFGPGTRLTVL.

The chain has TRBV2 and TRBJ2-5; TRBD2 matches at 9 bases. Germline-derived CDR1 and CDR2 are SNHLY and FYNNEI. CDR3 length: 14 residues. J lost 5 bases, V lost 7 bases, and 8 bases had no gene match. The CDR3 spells CASNLGLASETQYF. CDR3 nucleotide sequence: TGTGCCAGCAACCTGGGACTAGCATCCGAGACCCAGTACTTC.

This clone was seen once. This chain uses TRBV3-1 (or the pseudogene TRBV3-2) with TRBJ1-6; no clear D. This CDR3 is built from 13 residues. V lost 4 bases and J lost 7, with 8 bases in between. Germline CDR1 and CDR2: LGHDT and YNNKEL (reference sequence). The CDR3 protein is CASSRETNSPLHF. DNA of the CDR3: TGTGCCAGCAGCCGCGAGACCAATTCACCCCTCCACTTT.

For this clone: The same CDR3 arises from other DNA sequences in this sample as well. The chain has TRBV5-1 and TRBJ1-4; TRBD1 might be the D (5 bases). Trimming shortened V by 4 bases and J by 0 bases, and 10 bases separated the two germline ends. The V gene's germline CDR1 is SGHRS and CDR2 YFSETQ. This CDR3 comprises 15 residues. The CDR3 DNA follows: TGCGCCAGCAGCCGGGACGGACCAACTAATGAAAAACTGTTTTTT. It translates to CASSRDGPTNEKLFF.

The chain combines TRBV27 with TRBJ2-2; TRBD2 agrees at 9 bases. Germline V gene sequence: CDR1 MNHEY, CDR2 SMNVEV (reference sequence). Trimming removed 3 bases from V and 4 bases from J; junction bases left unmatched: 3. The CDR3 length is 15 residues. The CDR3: CASSLAGGLTGELFF. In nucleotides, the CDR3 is TGTGCCAGCAGTTTGGCGGGGGGGCTCACCGGGGAGCTGTTTTTT.

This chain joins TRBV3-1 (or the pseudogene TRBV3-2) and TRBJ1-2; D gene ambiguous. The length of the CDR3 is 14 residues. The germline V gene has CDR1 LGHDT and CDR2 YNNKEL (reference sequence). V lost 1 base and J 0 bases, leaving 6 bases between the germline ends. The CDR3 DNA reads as TGTGCCAGCAGCCAAGGGACGGCTAACTATGGCTACACCTTC. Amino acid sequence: CASSQGTANYGYTF.

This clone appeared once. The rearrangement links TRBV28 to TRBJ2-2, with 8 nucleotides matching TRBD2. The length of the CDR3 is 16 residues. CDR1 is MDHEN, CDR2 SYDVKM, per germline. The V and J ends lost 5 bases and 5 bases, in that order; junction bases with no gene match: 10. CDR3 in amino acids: CASSPGGSGVTGELFF. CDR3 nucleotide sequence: TGTGCCAGCAGTCCCGGTGGTAGCGGGGTTACCGGGGAGCTGTTTTTT.